One TCR beta chain is described in this entry. Original methodology: Amplification of reference gene primers provided the estimated nucleated cell counts. The repertoire was sequenced with immunoSEQ multiplex PCR; TCRdb's copy has only in-frame clones and lacks some. Clone size and V and J calls were adopted from that table, with D and trimming inferred from the DNA. The sample has 110,000 or so clones, more than 75% seen once; the top ten hold 3.9%. The sample is drawn from a study of blood T cell repertoires in COVID-19. Study details: Samples of COVID-19 (acute and convalescent) were obtained from the United States, Italy and Spain. The cDNA or gDNA used as material had been derived from T cells, B-cell-depleted T cells, or PBMCs.

Germline CDR1 reads LNHNV; CDR2 reads YYDKDF (reference sequence). There are 16 residues in the CDR3. Trimming removed 5 bases at V and 1 base at J, with 17 bases between. This sequence joins TRBV15 and TRBJ1-1; a possible D gene is TRBD1 (5 bases). The sequencing input was peripheral blood. The sequence was obtained from a man in his 60s with acute or convalescent COVID-19. Here the CDR3 reads CATSPRGGGGNTEAFF. DNA for the CDR3: TGTGCCACCAGCCCCCGCGGCGGGGGGGGGAACACTGAAGCTTTCTTT.